Below, 22 T cell receptor beta chains from the same sample are listed, as sequenced in a study of OX40 agonist ivuxolimab in advanced cancers. Some clones are missing from TCRdb's copy, which holds only in-frame ones; the method was immunoSEQ multiplex PCR. The sample contains 55,000 to 75,000 clones, approximately 90% of which appear only once. The sequenced sample was CD4+ or CD8+ T cells sorted from blood, obtained in a trial of the OX40 agonist ivuxolimab. These receptors all come from an adult with an advanced solid tumor such as melanoma, head and neck, liver or kidney cancer.

This clone was detected only once. The chain links TRBV10-3 to TRBJ1-2; D might be TRBD1 (6 bases). Per germline, CDR1 ENHRY and CDR2 SYGVKD. The CDR3 has 14 amino acids. The ends were cut back, 2 bases at V and 4 bases at J, with 11 bases in the middle. CDR3 in DNA: TGTGCCATCAGTGAGGGAGGGGGACCCTATGGCTACACCTTC. It translates to CAISEGGGPYGYTF.

V gene TRBV19 combines with J gene TRBJ1-1; the D is unclear. The V gene's germline CDR1 is LNHDA and CDR2 SQIVND (reference sequence). V gave up 3 bases and J gave up 1 base, with 12 bases separating them. The CDR3 is made up of 15 amino acids. CDR3 DNA sequence: TGTGCCAGTAGTATCGCAGAGACAAGGAACACTGAAGCTTTCTTT. Amino acid sequence: CASSIAETRNTEAFF. Complete variable domain (other parts from reference TRBV19 and TRBJ1-1): DGGITQSPKYLFRKEGQNVTLSCEQNLNHDAMYWYRQDPGQGLRLIYYSQIVNDFQKGDIAEGYSVSREKKESFPLTVTSAQKNPTAFYLCASSIAETRNTEAFFGQGTRLTVV.

This chain uses TRBV9 with TRBJ2-7, with D maybe TRBD2 (6 bases). Germline lookup yields CDR1 SGDLS and CDR2 YYNGEE. There are 15 residues in the CDR3. V lost 4 bases to trimming and J lost 6 bases, with 20 bases between them. CDR3 sequence (DNA): TGTGCCAGCAGCCTCGGGGCGGAGGGGAGCGGCGAGCAGTACTTC. Translating gives CASSLGAEGSGEQYF.

This clone has more than one count but fewer than ten. The rearrangement uses TRBV6-6 and TRBJ2-2; weak D call: TRBD1 (5 bases). V was trimmed by 7 bases and J by 5 bases, leaving 11 bases between them. Germline values: CDR1 MNHNY, CDR2 SVGAGI (reference sequence). CDR3 size: 13 residues. The CDR3 sequence: CASTQGVTGELFF. The DNA of the CDR3 is TGTGCCAGCACCCAAGGGGTGACCGGGGAGCTGTTTTTT.

The CDR3 protein is CASSLLTGGRDEAFF. The CDR3, as DNA: TGTGCCAGCAGCCTTTTGACAGGGGGCAGAGATGAAGCTTTCTTT. This chain links TRBV2 with TRBJ1-1; 10 bases agree with TRBD1. CDR3 length equals 15 residues. V shed 6 bases and J 7 bases; nucleotides not matched to a gene: 11. Germline CDR1 is SNHLY and CDR2 is FYNNEI.

V is TRBV28 and J is TRBJ2-7; D may match TRBD1 or TRBD2 (7 bases each). There are 15 residues in the CDR3. Per germline, CDR1 MDHEN and CDR2 SYDVKM. Trimming removed 6 bases from V and 7 bases from J, with 22 bases in between. This CDR3 is CASRLRGGAAREQYF. Written as DNA, the CDR3 is TGTGCCAGCAGACTCAGGGGGGGGGCTGCGAGGGAGCAGTACTTC.

This clone was picked up one time. The CDR3 DNA is TGCAGCGTCGCAGACAGGGGTCGGGAGCAGTACTTC. This translates into CSVADRGREQYF. V usage is TRBV29-1 and J usage is TRBJ2-7, with 8 bases aligning to TRBD1. The V gene end was trimmed by 6 bases and the J gene end by 7 bases; junction bases not matched to a gene: 8. The CDR3 covers 12 residues. Germline CDR1 reads SQVTM; CDR2 reads ANQGSEA.

The CDR3 sequence is CASSPWGGRTYEQYF. The CDR3 region has the DNA TGTGCCAGCAGTCCTTGGGGCGGGAGGACCTACGAGCAGTACTTC. This chain joins TRBV28 and TRBJ2-7; the match to TRBD2 covers 8 bases. Germline V lookup: CDR1 MDHEN, CDR2 SYDVKM. CDR3 length: 15 residues. J lost 2 bases, V lost 5 bases, and 8 bases had no gene match. Together with reference TRBV28 and TRBJ2-7, the CDR3 gives the full variable domain: DVKVTQSSRYLVKRTGEKVFLECVQDMDHENMFWYRQDPGLGLRLIYFSYDVKMKEKGDIPEGYSVSREKKERFSLILESASTNQTSMYLCASSPWGGRTYEQYFGPGTRLTVT.

This clone was picked up one time. This chain connects TRBV7-8 to TRBJ2-5, with D perhaps TRBD2 (5 bases). The V gene lost 5 bases and the J gene lost 5 bases, with 15 bases spanning the gap. CDR1 is SGHVS and CDR2 is FQNEAQ in the germline V gene. This CDR3 spans 14 amino acids. The CDR3 nucleotides read TGTGCCAGCAGCCCCGGGGTAGGGCCGGAGACCCAGTACTTC. This codes for CASSPGVGPETQYF.

This clone was seen a single time. This chain uses TRBV7-2 with TRBJ2-1; weak D call: TRBD2 (5 bases). V lost 6 bases and J 7 bases, leaving 16 bases between the germline ends. Germline CDR1 reads SGHTA; CDR2 reads FQGNSA. CDR3 length equals 14 residues. The CDR3, as DNA: TGTGCCAGCAGTAGTTTCTCAACGGGGAATGAGCAGTTCTTC. Translating it yields CASSSFSTGNEQFF.

This chain joins TRBV2 and TRBJ2-3; D perhaps matches TRBD1 (6 bases). V gave up 6 bases and J gave up 0 bases, with 10 bases separating them. CDR3 length: 14 amino acids. The germline gives CDR1 SNHLY, CDR2 FYNNEI. CDR3 residues: CASRAGQSTDTQYF. The DNA for the CDR3 is TGTGCCAGCAGGGCCGGACAGAGCACAGATACGCAGTATTTT.

The chain links TRBV6-1 to TRBJ1-5, with unresolved D. The V end was cut by 6 bases, the J end by 6 bases, with 18 bases between. Germline CDR1 and CDR2: MNHNS and SASEGT. There are 15 residues in the CDR3. This chain's CDR3 is CASRLYKNQGQPQHF. CDR3 nucleotide sequence: TGTGCCAGCAGGTTATACAAAAATCAAGGTCAGCCCCAGCATTTT.

The chain recombines TRBV10-3 with TRBJ2-1, with 8 bases aligning to TRBD2. Germline V gene data show CDR1 as ENHRY and CDR2 as SYGVKD. This CDR3 comprises 13 residues. The V and J ends lost 4 bases and 8 bases, in that order; junction bases with no gene match: 4. CDR3 nucleotide sequence: TGTGCCATCAGTGGTCTAGCGGGCGATGAGCAGTTCTTC. This sequence encodes CAISGLAGDEQFF.

This chain connects TRBV5-8 to TRBJ1-5; TRBD1 might be the D (6 bases). V shed 4 bases and J shed 0 bases, with 11 bases lying between them. In germline, CDR1 is SGHTS, CDR2 YDEGEE. The length of the CDR3 is 15 residues. CDR3 sequence reads: CASSAGQFSNQPQHF. DNA of the CDR3: TGTGCCAGCAGCGCCGGACAGTTTAGCAATCAGCCCCAGCATTTT.

This clone was detected a few times. V usage is TRBV11-2 and J usage is TRBJ2-2; D is unclear. Germline CDR1 SGHAT, CDR2 FQNNGV. Trimming took off 1 base at V and 7 bases at J, with 7 bases between the two ends. This CDR3 spans 13 amino acids. In nucleotides, the CDR3 is TGTGCCAGCAGCTTAGCTGGCGGCGGGGAGCTGTTTTTT. Translating gives CASSLAGGGELFF. The full variable domain, its missing parts supplied by reference TRBV11-2 and TRBJ2-2, is EAGVAQSPRYKIIEKRQSVAFWCNPISGHATLYWYQQILGQGPKLLIQFQNNGVVDDSQLPKDRFSAERLKGVDSTLKIQPAKLEDSAVYLCASSLAGGGELFFGEGSRLTVL.

The V gene is TRBV5-1, the J gene TRBJ2-6; no definite D call. The CDR3 sequence is 14 residues long. The germline V gene has CDR1 SGHRS and CDR2 YFSETQ. The V gene lost 3 bases and the J gene lost 0 bases, with 4 bases spanning the gap. CDR3 DNA sequence: TGCGCCAGCAGCTCGTACTCTGGGGCCAACGTCCTGACTTTC. As protein: CASSSYSGANVLTF.

The V gene is TRBV5-1, the J gene TRBJ2-5; weak D call: TRBD2 (5 bases). Looked up from germline, CDR1 is SGHRS and CDR2 is YFSETQ. The CDR3 totals 15 residues. The germline V and J ends were trimmed by 1 base and 1 base, with 11 bases remaining between them. The CDR3 reads CASSLNGEGQETQYF. CDR3 in DNA: TGCGCCAGCAGCTTGAATGGCGAGGGCCAAGAGACCCAGTACTTC. Together with reference TRBV5-1 and TRBJ2-5, the CDR3 gives the full variable domain: KAGVTQTPRYLIKTRGQQVTLSCSPISGHRSVSWYQQTPGQGLQFLFEYFSETQRNKGNFPGRFSGRQFSNSRSEMNVSTLELGDSALYLCASSLNGEGQETQYFGPGTRLLVL.

This sequence joins TRBV10-1 and TRBJ1-3; D possibly corresponds to TRBD1 (5 bases). CDR1 and CDR2 from the germline V gene are WNHNN and SYGVQD (reference sequence). The CDR3 totals 14 residues. Trimming shortened V by 9 bases and J by 0 bases, and 12 bases separated the two germline ends. For the CDR3, the DNA is TGCGCCAGTTCAGGGAGTCGCTCTGGAAACACCATATATTTT. This translates into CASSGSRSGNTIYF.

The rearrangement uses TRBV10-3 and TRBJ2-1; D gene uncertain. Germline lookup yields CDR1 ENHRY and CDR2 SYGVKD. The V and J ends lost 2 bases and 1 base respectively, with 15 bases between them. The CDR3 length is 17 residues. The DNA of the CDR3 is TGTGCCATCAGTGAGGTGTTTTCCATGGGGTCCTACAATGAGCAGTTCTTC. Amino acid sequence: CAISEVFSMGSYNEQFF.

The chain links TRBV4-1 to TRBJ2-7, with 7 bases matching TRBD1. CDR3 length: 16 amino acids. V lost 0 bases and J lost 4; bases outside the gene matches: 9. Germline CDR1 and CDR2: MGHRA and YSYEKL. The CDR3 nucleotides read TGCGCCAGCAGCCAAGATTTCCAGGGGGAGTTTTACGAGCAGTACTTC. Translation gives CASSQDFQGEFYEQYF.

This clone occurred once. This CDR3 reads CASRRGSGANVLTF. As DNA, the CDR3 is TGTGCCAGCAGGAGGGGTTCTGGGGCCAACGTCCTGACTTTC. V and J are TRBV6-6 and TRBJ2-6; perhaps D is TRBD1 or TRBD2 (5 bases each). Germline CDR1 reads MNHNY; CDR2 reads SVGAGI (reference sequence). Trimming took off 6 bases at V and 1 base at J, with 7 bases between the two ends. The CDR3 is made up of 14 amino acids.

The V call is TRBV5-1, the J call TRBJ2-2; 8 bases map to TRBD1. Trimming removed 2 bases from V and 7 bases from J; junction bases left unmatched: 7. The germline gives CDR1 SGHRS, CDR2 YFSETQ. CDR3 length equals 15 residues. The CDR3 region is CASSFGQGVGGELFF. CDR3 sequence (DNA): TGCGCCAGCAGCTTTGGACAGGGCGTAGGCGGGGAGCTGTTTTTT.